This T cell receptor beta chain was identified during a study of blood T cell repertoires in COVID-19. Looking at the study overall: T cells, B-cell-depleted T cells, or PBMCs supplied cDNA or gDNA.

CDR3 length equals 15 residues. Germline CDR1 reads SGHNT; CDR2 reads YYREEE (reference sequence). Germline trimming cut 4 bases from V and 4 bases from J; bases unmatched to any gene: 7. Under the authors' procedure: Amplification of reference gene primers was used by the study to estimate nucleated cell counts. Using immunoSEQ multiplex PCR, the repertoire was profiled, and TCRdb retains in-frame clones only, with some absent. The V and J calls and the clone size are those of that table, but D and trimming were determined from the DNA. The sample gives approximately 72,000 clones, roughly nine tenths of which show up once; around 14% is in the top ten.

The TCR was taken from a woman aged 60-70 years with acute or convalescent COVID-19. The specimen was peripheral blood. V gene TRBV5-4 combines with J gene TRBJ2-2, with 7 bases identical to TRBD2. The CDR3 region is CASSPAGDATGELFF. The CDR3 nucleotides read TGTGCCAGCAGCCCGGCGGGGGATGCCACCGGGGAGCTGTTTTTT.